Following are 23 T cell receptor beta chains from one sample sequenced in a study of spatial heterogeneity in lung cancer. TCRdb analysed the 5' RACE reads with MiXCR anew, one entry per CDR3 protein. This table holds roughly 2,600 distinct CDR3 sequences, about 17% found once. Time point specified: sample taken at primary tumor resection. The specimen was normal lung tissue next to the tumor, collected at surgery. All receptors derive from a male donor with early-stage non-small cell lung cancer.

This clonotype has only a few counts. The chain uses TRBV10-2 and TRBJ2-1, with TRBD2 identical over 10 bases. This CDR3 has 15 residues. The germline V gene encodes CDR1 WSHSY and CDR2 SAAADI. The V and J ends lost 6 bases and 7 bases, in that order; junction bases with no gene match: 9. The CDR3 here is CASRREREGLNEQFF. The CDR3 DNA sequence: TGCGCCAGCAGACGAGAGCGGGAGGGCCTGAATGAGCAGTTCTTC.

In its sample, this clonotype is medium-sized. The V gene is TRBV6-6, the J gene TRBJ2-2; D may be TRBD2 (6 bases). Germline V gives CDR1 MNHNY, CDR2 SVGAGI (reference sequence). With 7 bases removed from V and 5 bases from J, the gap between germline ends came to 23 bases. The CDR3 is 17 residues long. The CDR3 region is CASILPPKGLPTGELFF. The CDR3 DNA is TGTGCCAGCATTCTACCCCCCAAAGGACTACCGACCGGGGAGCTGTTTTTT.

V is TRBV12-3 or TRBV12-4 and J is TRBJ2-7; TRBD1 matches at 7 bases. This CDR3 contains 15 residues. The ends lost 5 bases at V and 0 bases at J; junction bases unmatched: 7. The CDR3 region is CASSADRVFSYEQYF. The CDR3 DNA sequence: TGTGCCAGCAGTGCCGACAGGGTATTCTCCTACGAGCAGTACTTC.

By share, this clonotype counts as medium-sized. This chain uses TRBV2 with TRBJ2-2, with 8 bases that match TRBD2. Germline V gene data show CDR1 as SNHLY and CDR2 as FYNNEI. The ends lost 7 bases at V and 3 bases at J; junction bases unmatched: 10. CDR3 length: 16 residues. The CDR3 sequence is CASIGRAGEHTGELFF. In DNA form, the CDR3 reads TGTGCCAGCATAGGGCGAGCGGGAGAGCACACCGGGGAGCTGTTTTTT.

By share, this clonotype ranks as medium-sized. The genes are TRBV7-9 and TRBJ1-5, with D unclear. The V and J ends lost 1 base and 5 bases respectively, with 3 bases between them. CDR1 and CDR2 (germline): SEHNR, FQNEAQ (reference sequence). The CDR3 loop spans 12 amino acids. Here the CDR3 DNA reads TGTGCCAGCAGCTTAGGATATCAGCCCCAGCATTTT. Protein product: CASSLGYQPQHF.

This clonotype is medium-sized within its sample. This chain connects TRBV20-1 to TRBJ2-1; 8 nucleotides match TRBD1. Germline lookup yields CDR1 DFQATT and CDR2 SNEGSKA (reference sequence). The CDR3 has 17 amino acids. The V and J ends lost 0 bases and 0 bases, in that order; junction bases with no gene match: 7. The CDR3 sequence is CSARDPQGTGSYNEQFF. CDR3 coding DNA: TGCAGTGCTAGAGATCCTCAGGGGACAGGCTCCTACAATGAGCAGTTCTTC.

In its sample, this clonotype is large. The chain is built from TRBV5-1 and TRBJ2-7; D perhaps matches TRBD2 (6 bases). Germline V gene data show CDR1 as SGHRS and CDR2 as YFSETQ. The CDR3 has 16 residues. Trimming removed 5 bases from V and 4 bases from J, with 22 bases in between. The CDR3 reads CASSPDPHPGEYEQYF. The CDR3 region has the DNA TGCGCCAGCAGTCCCGATCCTCACCCGGGGGAGTACGAGCAGTACTTC.

The table lists this clonotype with a few counts. CDR3 region: CSVGVSTADTQYF. CDR3 in DNA: TGCAGCGTTGGCGTCTCGACGGCCGATACGCAGTATTTT. The chain combines TRBV29-1 with TRBJ2-3; no reliable D call. This CDR3 comprises 13 residues. V gave up 4 bases and J gave up 6 bases, with 14 bases separating them. The V gene's germline CDR1 is SQVTM and CDR2 ANQGSEA.

CDR3 sequence: CSASPPGPGGYTF. In DNA, the CDR3 is TGCAGTGCTAGCCCCCCAGGCCCTGGTGGCTACACCTTC. The chain couples TRBV20-1 to TRBJ1-2; D is undetermined. Trimming removed 3 bases from V and 7 bases from J, with 15 bases in between. CDR3 length: 13 amino acids. Germline V lookup: CDR1 DFQATT, CDR2 SNEGSKA (reference sequence).

A remark on this clonotype: Since a much larger clone is just one base distant, this may be a read error. CDR3 DNA: TGCAGTGCGGAACACATGGAGGACACTGAAGCTTTCTTT. This gives the protein CSAEHMEDTEAFF. This chain links TRBV20-1 with TRBJ1-1, with unresolved D. CDR1 DFQATT and CDR2 SNEGSKA come from the germline V gene (reference sequence). This CDR3 region has 13 residues. The V gene lost 6 bases and the J gene lost 3 bases, with 14 bases spanning the gap.

Relative to its sample, this clonotype is medium-sized. V and J are TRBV5-1 and TRBJ1-6; 8 bases are shared with TRBD1. V was clipped by 0 bases and J by 9 bases; unmatched bases: 8. CDR1 is SGHRS and CDR2 is YFSETQ in the germline V gene. The CDR3 consists of 16 residues. CDR3 in amino acids: CASSLAVDREGSPLHF. The CDR3 nucleotides read TGCGCCAGCAGCTTGGCCGTGGACAGGGAGGGTTCACCCCTCCACTTT. The variable domain in full, completed from reference TRBV5-1 and TRBJ1-6, reads KAGVTQTPRYLIKTRGQQVTLSCSPISGHRSVSWYQQTPGQGLQFLFEYFSETQRNKGNFPGRFSGRQFSNSRSEMNVSTLELGDSALYLCASSLAVDREGSPLHFGNGTRLTVT.

In its sample, this clonotype was seen a few times. V and J are TRBV15 and TRBJ2-3, with 7 bases fitting TRBD1. Germline loops: CDR1 LNHNV, CDR2 YYDKDF (reference sequence). The CDR3 totals 17 residues. J gave up 1 base and V 3 bases, and 10 bases lay outside the gene matches. The CDR3 DNA reads as TGTGCCACCAGCAGGACAGGGTTAAGGCTTCGCACAGATACGCAGTATTTT. This encodes CATSRTGLRLRTDTQYF.

The CDR3 sequence is CASRAGQGETQYF. DNA of the CDR3: TGTGCCAGCAGGGCGGGACAGGGGGAGACCCAGTACTTC. The J gene is TRBJ2-5, the V gene TRBV6-2 or TRBV6-3; 10 nucleotides align to TRBD1. Germline V lookup: CDR1 MNHEY, CDR2 SVGEGT. Trimming cost V 6 bases and J 5 bases; bases outside gene matches: 3. CDR3 length equals 13 residues.

Judged by abundance, this clonotype is medium-sized (0.01 to 0.1%). The chain recombines TRBV7-8 with TRBJ2-2; 10 bases are a match to TRBD2. The CDR3 extends over 17 amino acids. J lost 4 bases, V lost 5 bases, and 10 bases had no gene match. CDR1 is SGHVS and CDR2 is FQNEAQ in the germline V gene. DNA of the CDR3: TGTGCCAGCAGCCAAAGCGGGGGGGCAATGGGCACCGGGGAGCTGTTTTTT. Its translation is CASSQSGGAMGTGELFF.

This clonotype came up a few times. This chain links TRBV27 with TRBJ2-2, with D unclear. CDR1 and CDR2 from the germline V gene are MNHEY and SMNVEV (reference sequence). The V gene lost 1 base and the J gene lost 4 bases, with 13 bases spanning the gap. This CDR3 spans 16 amino acids. The DNA for the CDR3 is TGTGCCAGCAGTTTATTACGACCCTCAGGCACCGGGGAGCTGTTTTTT. Protein: CASSLLRPSGTGELFF.

In this sample, this clonotype turned up a few times. The CDR3 coding sequence is TGTGCCAGCAGCTCGGGACTAGCGAGACAAGAGACCCAGTACTTC. Translating gives CASSSGLARQETQYF. The V gene is TRBV7-8, the J gene TRBJ2-5, with 10 bases fitting TRBD2. V lost 4 bases and J lost 2; bases outside the gene matches: 4. The length of the CDR3 is 15 residues. Germline V CDR1 and CDR2: SGHVS, FQNEAQ.

This clonotype ranks as medium-sized (0.01 to 0.1%). V gene TRBV5-1 combines with J gene TRBJ1-1; 8 nucleotides align to TRBD1. Germline V CDR1 and CDR2: SGHRS, YFSETQ. The V and J ends lost 2 bases and 5 bases, in that order; junction bases with no gene match: 5. This CDR3 contains 14 residues. CDR3 amino acids: CASSFGQGVTEAFF. The CDR3 coding sequence is TGCGCCAGCAGCTTTGGACAGGGAGTTACTGAAGCTTTCTTT.

The sample holds one count of this clonotype. V usage is TRBV27 and J usage is TRBJ2-5; 11 nucleotides match TRBD2. With V trimmed by 5 bases and J by 2 bases, 7 bases remained unmatched. Germline CDR1 reads MNHEY; CDR2 reads SMNVEV (reference sequence). The CDR3 has 16 residues. The DNA for the CDR3 is TGTGCCAGCAGTCCCCGAGGACTAGCGGGTCAAGAGACCCAGTACTTC. Translating gives CASSPRGLAGQETQYF.

Within the sample, this clonotype is medium-sized (0.01 to 0.1%). The chain employs TRBV2 and TRBJ1-1, with D unclear. Per the germline V gene, CDR1 is SNHLY and CDR2 is FYNNEI. Trimming pared 7 bases from V and 0 bases from J, leaving 9 bases between. The CDR3 loop spans 13 amino acids. CDR3 in amino acids: CASTGFMNTEAFF. The CDR3 bases are TGTGCCAGCACAGGATTCATGAACACTGAAGCTTTCTTT.

Relative to its sample, this clonotype is medium-sized (0.01 to 0.1%). V and J are TRBV7-9 and TRBJ2-3; D is uncertain. V dropped 3 bases and J dropped 0 bases, with 7 bases sitting between them. CDR1 and CDR2 (germline): SEHNR, FQNEAQ (reference sequence). The CDR3 extends over 14 amino acids. CDR3 protein: CASSLGRSTDTQYF. CDR3 bases: TGTGCCAGCAGCTTGGGCAGGAGCACAGATACGCAGTATTTT.

By its share, this clonotype is medium-sized. The chain is built from TRBV18 and TRBJ1-1; 7 bases match TRBD1. This CDR3 is 14 amino acids long. CDR1 and CDR2 from the germline V gene are KGHSH and LQKENI. The ends lost 6 bases at V and 4 bases at J; junction bases unmatched: 8. The CDR3 loop is CASSLFRGVTEAFF. In DNA, the CDR3 is TGTGCCAGCTCCCTTTTCAGGGGGGTCACTGAAGCTTTCTTT. Combining the CDR3 with reference TRBV18 and TRBJ1-1 gives the whole variable domain NAGVMQNPRHLVRRRGQEARLRCSPMKGHSHVYWYRQLPEEGLKFMVYLQKENIIDESGMPKERFSAEFPKEGPSILRIQQVVRGDSAAYFCASSLFRGVTEAFFGQGTRLTVV.

Relative to its sample, this clonotype is medium-sized. The chain carries TRBV20-1 and TRBJ2-7; maybe TRBD1 (6 bases). Germline CDR1 DFQATT, CDR2 SNEGSKA (reference sequence). Trimming took 1 base from V and 5 from J, leaving 18 bases between them. The CDR3 is 15 amino acids. The chain's CDR3 is CSARVRRGPGDEQYF. The CDR3 DNA reads TGCAGTGCTAGAGTTCGACGCGGGCCAGGGGACGAGCAGTACTTC.

By its share, this clonotype is medium-sized. The V and J genes are TRBV2 and TRBJ1-2; unclear D gene. Germline CDR1 and CDR2: SNHLY and FYNNEI. With 5 bases removed from V and 4 bases from J, the gap between germline ends came to 11 bases. CDR3 size: 13 residues. The CDR3 bases are TGTGCCAGCAGTAAAAGCTCGTCCTATGGCTACACCTTC. Translating it yields CASSKSSSYGYTF.